This T cell receptor beta chain was recovered during a study of T cells after yellow fever vaccination. General study points: Detected again after the booster were most primary-vaccination clones, at approximately 96% CD4 and more than 70% CD8. Abundant clonotypes from the bulk population could contaminate FACS-sorted repertoires.

The table lists this clonotype with a few counts. Its antigen is as yet unknown. The CDR3 contains 15 residues. Trimming took 3 bases from V and 0 from J; bases not matched to a gene: 6. CDR1 is GTSNPN and CDR2 is SVGIG in the germline V gene (reference sequence). TCRdb called the 5' RACE reads again in MiXCR, with one record for every CDR3 protein. This sample carries some 320,000 distinct CDR3 sequences, under 9% of them seen once, and the ten largest clones take approximately 3.5%. The starting material was CD4+ T cells sorted from PBMCs, obtained 5 days after the yellow fever booster vaccination. The receptor comes from a young man who received the YFV17D yellow fever vaccine. This rearrangement joins TRBV30 to TRBJ2-7; 9 bases are shared with TRBD1. In nucleotides, the CDR3 is TGTGCCTGGAGAAAGTTGGACAGGGGCTCCTACGAGCAGTACTTC. Translation gives CAWRKLDRGSYEQYF.